This T cell receptor (beta chain) came from a study of blood T cell repertoires in COVID-19. For the study at large: Some COVID-19 samples were acute and others convalescent; all came from the United States, Italy and Spain. From T cells, B-cell-depleted T cells, or PBMCs came the material, which was cDNA or gDNA.

Per the original data handling: Reference gene primer amplification yielded estimated nucleated cell counts. Assay used: immunoSEQ multiplex PCR; TCRdb lists only in-frame clones, some missing. The V and J calls and clone size are taken from that table; D and trimming were inferred from the DNA. The table has fewer than 70,000 clones, approximately 88% seen once. The CDR3 consists of 16 residues. Per the germline V gene, CDR1 is SGDLS and CDR2 is YYNGEE. V trimming: 4 bases; J trimming: 5 bases; junction bases outside the gene matches: 10. Sequencing was performed on peripheral blood. The sequence was obtained from a human donor in a cohort sampled during active COVID-19. The rearrangement joins TRBV9 to TRBJ2-2; TRBD2 agrees at 8 bases. CDR3 DNA sequence: TGTGCCAGCAGCCCCCTAGGTAGCGGGGTAACCGGGGAGCTGTTTTTT. It yields the protein CASSPLGSGVTGELFF.